Described below is a single T cell receptor (beta chain) sequence and its context. V lost 0 bases to trimming and J lost 4 bases; unmatched junction nucleotides: 14. The CDR3 consists of 20 residues. Germline V gene data show CDR1 as LGHNA and CDR2 as YSLEER. This sample stems from a study of HIV-infected patients and healthy controls. TCRdb re-called the 5' RACE reads with MiXCR, one entry per CDR3 protein. Here the sample spans tens of thousands of distinct CDR3 sequences, about 17% being singletons. This receptor was obtained from a human donor in good health. The gene calls are TRBV4-3 and TRBJ2-3; 12 bases agree with TRBD2. The sample was CD4+ T cells from blood. CDR3 in DNA: TGCGCCAGCAGCCAAGATCCGAGTTCGCTAGCGGGGGGGCGCGCAGATACGCAGTATTTT. Translation: CASSQDPSSLAGGRADTQYF.